Reported below is one TCR beta chain. Its antigen remains unidentified. Primers for the PCR totalled 60 Vbeta and 13 Jbeta. Only in-frame clones appear in the TCRdb table, and some are missing; sequencing was by immunoSEQ multiplex PCR. The repertoire holds about 190,000 clones, with about 77% as singletons. CDR3 length equals 14 residues. Germline V lookup: CDR1 MNHNS, CDR2 SASEGT. Trimming removed 1 base at V and 4 bases at J, with 11 bases between. These data originate in a study of cytomegalovirus exposure and HLA in healthy donors. Study-wide results and caveats: Common viral pathogens were later found to be apparently linked to several of the most significant clusters.

The TCR sequence derives from a woman aged 30 to 39 in good health and CMV-seropositive. The genes are TRBV6-1 and TRBJ2-7; D is possibly TRBD1 (6 bases). The sequencing input was PBMCs. The CDR3 loop reads CASSEVGTSYEQYF. The CDR3 DNA reads as TGTGCCAGCAGTGAAGTGGGGACATCTTACGAGCAGTACTTC.